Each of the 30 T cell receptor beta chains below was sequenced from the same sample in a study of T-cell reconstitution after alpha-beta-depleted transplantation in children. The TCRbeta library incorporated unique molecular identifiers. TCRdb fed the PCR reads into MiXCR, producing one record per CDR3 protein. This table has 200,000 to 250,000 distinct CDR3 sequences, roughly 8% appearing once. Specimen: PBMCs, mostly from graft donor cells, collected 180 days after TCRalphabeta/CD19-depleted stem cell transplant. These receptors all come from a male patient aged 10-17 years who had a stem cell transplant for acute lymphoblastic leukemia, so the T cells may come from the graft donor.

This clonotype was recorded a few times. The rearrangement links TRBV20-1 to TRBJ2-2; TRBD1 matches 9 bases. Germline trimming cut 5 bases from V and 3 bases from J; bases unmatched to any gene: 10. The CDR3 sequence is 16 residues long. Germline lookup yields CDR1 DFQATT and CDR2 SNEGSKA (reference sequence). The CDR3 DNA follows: TGCAGTGCTCAAGACAGGGGGAGAAGGCACACCGGGGAGCTGTTTTTT. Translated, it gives CSAQDRGRRHTGELFF.

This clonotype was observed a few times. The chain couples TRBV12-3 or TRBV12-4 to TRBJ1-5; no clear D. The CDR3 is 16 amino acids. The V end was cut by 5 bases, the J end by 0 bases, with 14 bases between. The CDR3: CASSPYLLSSNQPQHF. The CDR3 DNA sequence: TGTGCCAGCAGTCCCTACCTCCTATCTAGCAATCAGCCCCAGCATTTT.

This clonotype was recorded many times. CDR3 in DNA: TGTGCCAGCAGTCGGGGCCAGCTTGACGAGCAGTACTTC. This translates into CASSRGQLDEQYF. This sequence joins TRBV12-3 or TRBV12-4 and TRBJ2-7; D tentatively fits TRBD1 or TRBD2 (5 bases each). V was pared by 5 bases and J by 5 bases, with 13 bases between. The CDR3 runs 13 residues.

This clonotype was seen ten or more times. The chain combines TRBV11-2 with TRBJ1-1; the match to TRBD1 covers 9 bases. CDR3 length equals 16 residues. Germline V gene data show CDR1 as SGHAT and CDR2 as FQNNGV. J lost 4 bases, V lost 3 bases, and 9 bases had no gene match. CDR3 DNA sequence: TGTGCCAGCAGCTTCGCCACAGGGGGCGGGGGCACTGAAGCTTTCTTT. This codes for CASSFATGGGGTEAFF.

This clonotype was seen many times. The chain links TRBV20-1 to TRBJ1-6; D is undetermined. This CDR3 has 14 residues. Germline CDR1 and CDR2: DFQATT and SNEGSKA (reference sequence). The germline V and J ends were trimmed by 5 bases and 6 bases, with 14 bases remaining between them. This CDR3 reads CSASDPASNSPLHF. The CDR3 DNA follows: TGCAGTGCTTCTGACCCGGCTTCTAATTCACCCCTCCACTTT.

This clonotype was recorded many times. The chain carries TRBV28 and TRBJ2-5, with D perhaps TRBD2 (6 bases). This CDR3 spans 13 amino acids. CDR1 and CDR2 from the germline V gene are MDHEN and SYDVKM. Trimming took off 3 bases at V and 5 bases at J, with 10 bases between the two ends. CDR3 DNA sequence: TGTGCCAGCAGTTTCGGGAGATACGAGACCCAGTACTTC. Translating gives CASSFGRYETQYF.

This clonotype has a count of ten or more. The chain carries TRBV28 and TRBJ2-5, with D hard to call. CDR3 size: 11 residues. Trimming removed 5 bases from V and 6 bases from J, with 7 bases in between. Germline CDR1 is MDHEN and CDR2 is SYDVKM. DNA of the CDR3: TGTGCCAGCAGTCTGCAGAAGACCCAGTACTTC. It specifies CASSLQKTQYF.

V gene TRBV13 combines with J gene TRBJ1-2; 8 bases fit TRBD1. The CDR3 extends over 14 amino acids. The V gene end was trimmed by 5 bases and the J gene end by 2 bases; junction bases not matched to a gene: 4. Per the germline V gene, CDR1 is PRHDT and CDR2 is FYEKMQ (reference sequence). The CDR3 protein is CASSTTGANYGYTF. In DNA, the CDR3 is TGTGCCAGCAGCACGACAGGGGCGAACTATGGCTACACCTTC.

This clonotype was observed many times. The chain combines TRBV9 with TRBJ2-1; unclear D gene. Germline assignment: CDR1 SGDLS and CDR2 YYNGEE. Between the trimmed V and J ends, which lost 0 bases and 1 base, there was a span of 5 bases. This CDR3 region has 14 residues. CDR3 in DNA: TGTGCCAGCAGCGTAGCTGGGTCCTACAATGAGCAGTTCTTC. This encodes CASSVAGSYNEQFF.

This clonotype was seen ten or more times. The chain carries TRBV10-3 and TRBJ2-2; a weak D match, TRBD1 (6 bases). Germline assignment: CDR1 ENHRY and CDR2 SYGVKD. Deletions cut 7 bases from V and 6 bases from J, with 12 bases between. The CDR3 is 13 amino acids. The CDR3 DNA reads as TGTGCCATCAACCAACAGGGCGCCGGGGAGCTGTTTTTT. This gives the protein CAINQQGAGELFF.

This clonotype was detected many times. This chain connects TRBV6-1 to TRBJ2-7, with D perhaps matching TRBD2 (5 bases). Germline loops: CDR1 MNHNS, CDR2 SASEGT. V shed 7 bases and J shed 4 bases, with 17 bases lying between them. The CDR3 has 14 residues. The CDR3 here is CASIPIPTGYEQYF. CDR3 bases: TGTGCCAGCATCCCGATCCCTACGGGGTACGAGCAGTACTTC.

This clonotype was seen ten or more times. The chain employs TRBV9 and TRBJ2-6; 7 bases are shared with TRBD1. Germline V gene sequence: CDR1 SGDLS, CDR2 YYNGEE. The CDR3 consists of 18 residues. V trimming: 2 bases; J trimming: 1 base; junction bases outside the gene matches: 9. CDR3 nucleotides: TGTGCCAGCAGCGTCGGGGACAGATCTCTTTCTGGGGCCAACGTCCTGACTTTC. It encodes CASSVGDRSLSGANVLTF.

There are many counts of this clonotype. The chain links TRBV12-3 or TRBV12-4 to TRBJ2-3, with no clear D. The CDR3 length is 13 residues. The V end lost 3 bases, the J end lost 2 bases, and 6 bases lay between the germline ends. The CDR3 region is CASSFLSTDTQYF. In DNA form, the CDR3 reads TGTGCCAGCAGTTTCCTGTCCACAGATACGCAGTATTTT.

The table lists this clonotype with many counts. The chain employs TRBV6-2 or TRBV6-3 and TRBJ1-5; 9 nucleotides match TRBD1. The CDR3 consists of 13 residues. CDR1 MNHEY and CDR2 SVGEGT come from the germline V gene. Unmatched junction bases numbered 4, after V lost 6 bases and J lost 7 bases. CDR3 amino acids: CASRPTGGQPQHF. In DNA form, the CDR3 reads TGTGCCAGCAGACCGACAGGGGGGCAGCCCCAGCATTTT.

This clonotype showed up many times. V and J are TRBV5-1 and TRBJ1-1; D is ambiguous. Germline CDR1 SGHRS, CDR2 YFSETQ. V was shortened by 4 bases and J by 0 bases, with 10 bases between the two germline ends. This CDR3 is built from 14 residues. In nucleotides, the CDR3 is TGCGCCAGCAGCCCCACAGCGGTGAACACTGAAGCTTTCTTT. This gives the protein CASSPTAVNTEAFF.

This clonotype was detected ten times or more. DNA of the CDR3: TGTGCCACCAGTGATCGACTGTACAATGAGCAGTTCTTC. Amino acid sequence: CATSDRLYNEQFF. The chain carries TRBV24-1 and TRBJ2-1, with D unclear. Germline lookup yields CDR1 KGHDR and CDR2 SFDVKD. The CDR3 covers 13 residues. V lost 3 bases and J lost 4, with 6 bases in between.

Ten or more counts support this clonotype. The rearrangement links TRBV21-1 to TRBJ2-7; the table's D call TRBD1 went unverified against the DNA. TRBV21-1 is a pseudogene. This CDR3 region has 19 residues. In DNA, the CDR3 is TGTGCCAGCAGCAAAAAAACCCCTCTGGGACAGGGGTTCCCCTACGAGCAGTACTTC. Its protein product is CASSKKTPLGQGFPYEQYF.

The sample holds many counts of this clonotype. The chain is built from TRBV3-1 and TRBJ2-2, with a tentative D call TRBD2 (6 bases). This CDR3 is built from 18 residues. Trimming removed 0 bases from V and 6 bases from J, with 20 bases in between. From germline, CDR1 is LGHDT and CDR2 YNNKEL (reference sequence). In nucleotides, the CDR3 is TGTGCCAGCAGCCAAGATCGAGGATACGGGAGTGGACCCGGGGAGCTGTTTTTT. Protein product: CASSQDRGYGSGPGELFF.

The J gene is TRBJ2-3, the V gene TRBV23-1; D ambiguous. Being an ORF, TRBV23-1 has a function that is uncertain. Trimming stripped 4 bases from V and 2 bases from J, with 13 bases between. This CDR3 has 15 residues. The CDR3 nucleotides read TGCGCCAGCAGTCGAAAGGGCTACTTCACAGATACGCAGTATTTT. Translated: CASSRKGYFTDTQYF.

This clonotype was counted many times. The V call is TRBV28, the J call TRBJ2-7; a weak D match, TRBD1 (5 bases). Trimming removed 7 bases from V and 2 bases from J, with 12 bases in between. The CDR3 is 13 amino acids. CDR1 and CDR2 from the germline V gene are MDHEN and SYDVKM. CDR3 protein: CASMVGRPYEQYF. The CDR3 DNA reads TGTGCCAGCATGGTGGGGCGTCCCTACGAGCAGTACTTC.

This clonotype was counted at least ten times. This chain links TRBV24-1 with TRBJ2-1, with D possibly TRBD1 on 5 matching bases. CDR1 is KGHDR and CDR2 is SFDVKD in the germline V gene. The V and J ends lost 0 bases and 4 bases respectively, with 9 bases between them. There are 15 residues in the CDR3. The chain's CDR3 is CATSDLGQGYNEQFF. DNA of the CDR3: TGTGCCACCAGTGATTTGGGGCAGGGATACAATGAGCAGTTCTTC.

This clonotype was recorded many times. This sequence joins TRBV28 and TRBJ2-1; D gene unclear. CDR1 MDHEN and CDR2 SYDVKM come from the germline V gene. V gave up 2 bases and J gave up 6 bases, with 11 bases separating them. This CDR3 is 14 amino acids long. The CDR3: CASSLDMGVNEQFF. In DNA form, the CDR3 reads TGTGCCAGCAGTTTAGACATGGGTGTCAATGAGCAGTTCTTC.

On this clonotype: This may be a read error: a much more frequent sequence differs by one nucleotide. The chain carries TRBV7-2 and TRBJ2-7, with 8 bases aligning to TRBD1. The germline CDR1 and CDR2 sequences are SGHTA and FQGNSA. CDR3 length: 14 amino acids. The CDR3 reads CASSTGTGPYDQYF. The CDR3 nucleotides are TGTGCCAGCAGCACCGGGACAGGACCATACGACCAGTACTTC.

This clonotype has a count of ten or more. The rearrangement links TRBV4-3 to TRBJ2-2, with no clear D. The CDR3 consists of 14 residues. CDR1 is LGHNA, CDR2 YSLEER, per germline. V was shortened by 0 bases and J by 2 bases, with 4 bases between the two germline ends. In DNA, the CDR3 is TGCGCCAGCAGCCAAGAGGGAAACACCGGGGAGCTGTTTTTT. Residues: CASSQEGNTGELFF.

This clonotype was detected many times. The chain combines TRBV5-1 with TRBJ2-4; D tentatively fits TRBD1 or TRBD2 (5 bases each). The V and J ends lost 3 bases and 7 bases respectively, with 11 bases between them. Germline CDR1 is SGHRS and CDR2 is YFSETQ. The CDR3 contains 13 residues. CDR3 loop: CASSWDPANIQYF. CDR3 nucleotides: TGCGCCAGCAGCTGGGACCCGGCGAACATTCAGTACTTC.

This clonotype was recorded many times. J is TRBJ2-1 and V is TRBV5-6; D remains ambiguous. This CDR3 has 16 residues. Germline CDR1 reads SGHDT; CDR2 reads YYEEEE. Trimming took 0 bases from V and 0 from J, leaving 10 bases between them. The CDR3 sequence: CASSLEPGSSYNEQFF. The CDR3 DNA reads TGTGCCAGCAGCTTGGAGCCCGGCAGCTCCTACAATGAGCAGTTCTTC.

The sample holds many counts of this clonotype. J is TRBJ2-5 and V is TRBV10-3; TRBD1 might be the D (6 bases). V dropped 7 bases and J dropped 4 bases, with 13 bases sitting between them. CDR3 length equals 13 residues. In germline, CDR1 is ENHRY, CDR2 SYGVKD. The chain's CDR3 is CAITITGTETQYF. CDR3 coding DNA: TGTGCCATCACCATTACAGGGACAGAGACCCAGTACTTC.

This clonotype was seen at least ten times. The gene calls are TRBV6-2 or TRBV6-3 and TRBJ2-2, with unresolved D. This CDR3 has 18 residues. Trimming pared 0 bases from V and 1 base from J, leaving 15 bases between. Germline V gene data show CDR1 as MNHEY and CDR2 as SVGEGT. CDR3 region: CASSYSRKSPLNTGELFF. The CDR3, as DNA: TGTGCCAGCAGTTACTCGCGGAAGTCCCCCTTGAACACCGGGGAGCTGTTTTTT.

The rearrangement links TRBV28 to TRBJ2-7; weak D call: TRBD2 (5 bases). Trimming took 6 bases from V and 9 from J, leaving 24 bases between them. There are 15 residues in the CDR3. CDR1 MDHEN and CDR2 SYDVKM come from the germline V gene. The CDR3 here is CASSVPADGLPRQYF. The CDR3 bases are TGTGCCAGCAGCGTCCCAGCGGACGGATTACCAAGGCAGTACTTC.

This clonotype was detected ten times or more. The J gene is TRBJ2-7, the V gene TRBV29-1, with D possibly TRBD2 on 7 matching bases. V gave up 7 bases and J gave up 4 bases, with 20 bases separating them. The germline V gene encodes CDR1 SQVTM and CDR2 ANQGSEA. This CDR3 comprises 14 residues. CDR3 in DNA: TGCAGCGCATGTCTAGCGGACAGCCCTTACGAGCAGTACTTC. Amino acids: CSACLADSPYEQYF.